These 13 T cell receptor beta chains came from one sample sequenced in a study of shared clonotypes between healthy human individuals. Sequencing used immunoSEQ multiplex PCR; TCRdb keeps in-frame clones, though not all of them. The sample consists of about 2.4 million clones, around 90% of them appearing once. Sample: naive CD4+ T cells sorted from blood. Subset in this sample: CD45RA+ positively selected. The origin of the receptors is a man between 18 and 29 years old in good health.

This chain uses TRBV30 with TRBJ1-6; D is unclear. This CDR3 is 16 amino acids long. Germline V gives CDR1 GTSNPN, CDR2 SVGIG (reference sequence). The V gene lost 3 bases and the J gene lost 10 bases, with 22 bases spanning the gap. The CDR3 sequence is CAWRVTGPALASPLHF. Here the CDR3 DNA reads TGTGCCTGGAGGGTGACTGGTCCTGCCTTGGCCTCACCCCTCCACTTT.

The V and J genes are TRBV6-5 and TRBJ1-2; TRBD1 is a possible D gene (5 bases). Trimming pared 2 bases from V and 8 bases from J, leaving 12 bases between. Germline CDR1 MNHEY, CDR2 SVGAGI. There are 13 residues in the CDR3. CDR3 coding DNA: TGTGCCAGCAGTTACGGGGGAGGGATCGGCTACACCTTC. As protein: CASSYGGGIGYTF.

This sequence joins TRBV10-3 and TRBJ2-2; possibly TRBD1 or TRBD2 for D (5 bases each). Germline CDR1 ENHRY, CDR2 SYGVKD. V was cut by 4 bases and J by 9 bases, with 6 bases left in between. There are 11 residues in the CDR3. This chain's CDR3 is CAISGGRELFF. Written as DNA, the CDR3 is TGTGCCATCAGTGGGGGACGGGAGCTGTTTTTT.

Comment on this clone: The same CDR3 also results from other DNA sequences found in this sample. The genes are TRBV5-4 and TRBJ2-1, with TRBD1 matching over 8 bases. This CDR3 comprises 15 residues. The germline gives CDR1 SGHNT, CDR2 YYREEE (reference sequence). V shed 4 bases, J shed 1 base, and the junction held 4 bases outside the gene matches. The CDR3 here is CASSQDRGSYNEQFF. The CDR3 region has the DNA TGTGCCAGCAGCCAAGACAGGGGATCCTACAATGAGCAGTTCTTC.

This rearrangement joins TRBV28 to TRBJ1-2, with TRBD1 matching 8 bases. V gave up 5 bases and J gave up 6 bases; unmatched junction bases: 8. The CDR3 has 14 amino acids. In germline, CDR1 is MDHEN, CDR2 SYDVKM. The CDR3 DNA follows: TGTGCCAGCAGTACACAGGACAGGGTAGATGGCTACACCTTC. Translated, it gives CASSTQDRVDGYTF.

This chain connects TRBV5-4 to TRBJ1-4; 8 nucleotides align to TRBD1. The V and J ends lost 4 bases and 8 bases, in that order; junction bases with no gene match: 16. The CDR3 spans 17 residues. The germline V gene encodes CDR1 SGHNT and CDR2 YYREEE (reference sequence). The CDR3 DNA sequence: TGTGCCAGCAGCCACGGCGGCAGGGGGCTCGGTGAAGAAAAACTGTTTTTT. This translates into CASSHGGRGLGEEKLFF.

Comments on this clone: The same CDR3 can be traced to other DNA sequences in this sample. The chain couples TRBV18 to TRBJ2-7, with TRBD2 matching 8 bases. This CDR3 is built from 14 residues. J was trimmed by 4 bases and V by 3 bases; bases with no gene match: 5. Germline V gives CDR1 KGHSH, CDR2 LQKENI. As DNA, the CDR3 is TGTGCCAGCTCACCTCCTAGCGGGCCGTACGAGCAGTACTTC. This translates into CASSPPSGPYEQYF.

The table lists this clone with a count of one. The same CDR3 can be traced to other DNA sequences in this sample. The chain has TRBV5-1 and TRBJ2-7, with TRBD2 matching over 7 bases. Germline loops: CDR1 SGHRS, CDR2 YFSETQ. The CDR3 length is 14 residues. Germline trimming cut 4 bases from V and 1 base from J; bases unmatched to any gene: 5. The CDR3 DNA reads TGCGCCAGCAGCCCCACCGGGGGGTCCTACGAGCAGTACTTC. Protein product: CASSPTGGSYEQYF.

The chain links TRBV6-6 to TRBJ2-7, with 7 bases fitting TRBD2. The germline gives CDR1 MNHNY, CDR2 SVGAGI (reference sequence). With V trimmed by 6 bases and J by 5 bases, 13 bases remained unmatched. The CDR3 spans 15 residues. CDR3 loop: CASRGVGGSSNEQYF. CDR3 nucleotides: TGTGCCAGCAGAGGGGTCGGGGGGAGCTCGAACGAGCAGTACTTC.

The chain combines TRBV5-1 with TRBJ1-1; a weak D match, TRBD1 (6 bases). Between the trimmed V and J ends, which lost 4 bases and 1 base, there was a span of 17 bases. CDR3 length equals 16 residues. In germline, CDR1 is SGHRS, CDR2 YFSETQ. This chain's CDR3 is CASSAELGGRNTEAFF. CDR3 nucleotide sequence: TGCGCCAGCAGCGCCGAATTAGGGGGGAGGAACACTGAAGCTTTCTTT.

With regard to this clone: The same CDR3 can be traced to other DNA sequences in this sample. The chain couples TRBV28 to TRBJ2-5; D gene unclear. Germline CDR1 MDHEN, CDR2 SYDVKM. CDR3 length equals 11 residues. V was trimmed by 6 bases and J by 4 bases, leaving 6 bases between them. CDR3 in amino acids: CASSQRETQYF. For the CDR3, the DNA is TGTGCCAGCAGCCAGCGAGAGACCCAGTACTTC.

The genes are TRBV29-1 and TRBJ1-5; D is undetermined. The V gene's germline CDR1 is SQVTM and CDR2 ANQGSEA. This CDR3 contains 13 residues. V lost 4 bases, J lost 2 bases, and 9 bases lay in between. The CDR3 protein is CSVGQDRNQPQHF. The CDR3 DNA sequence: TGCAGCGTTGGTCAGGACCGCAATCAGCCCCAGCATTTT.

V and J are TRBV4-3 and TRBJ1-2, with D possibly TRBD1 on 5 matching bases. The germline V gene encodes CDR1 LGHNA and CDR2 YSLEER. There are 15 residues in the CDR3. Between the trimmed V and J ends, which lost 0 bases and 4 bases, there was a span of 12 bases. DNA for the CDR3: TGCGCCAGCAGCCAAGAGGGCCCGGGGGGCTATGGCTACACCTTC. Translating gives CASSQEGPGGYGYTF.